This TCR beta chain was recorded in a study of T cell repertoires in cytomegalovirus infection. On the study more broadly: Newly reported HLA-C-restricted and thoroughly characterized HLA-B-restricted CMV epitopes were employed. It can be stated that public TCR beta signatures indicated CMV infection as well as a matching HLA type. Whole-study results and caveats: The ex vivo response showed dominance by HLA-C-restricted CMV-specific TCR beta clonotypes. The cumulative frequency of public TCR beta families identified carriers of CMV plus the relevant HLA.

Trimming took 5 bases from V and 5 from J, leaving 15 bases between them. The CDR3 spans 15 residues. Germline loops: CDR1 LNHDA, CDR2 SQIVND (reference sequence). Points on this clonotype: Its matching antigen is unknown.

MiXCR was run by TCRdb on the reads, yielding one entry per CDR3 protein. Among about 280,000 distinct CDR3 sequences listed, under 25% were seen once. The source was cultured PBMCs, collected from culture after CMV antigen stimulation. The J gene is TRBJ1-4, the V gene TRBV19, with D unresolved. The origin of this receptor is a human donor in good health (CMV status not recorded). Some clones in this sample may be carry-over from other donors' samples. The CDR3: CASSQLDFLNEKLFF. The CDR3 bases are TGTGCCAGTAGTCAACTGGACTTCCTGAATGAAAAACTGTTTTTT.